The 24 T cell receptor beta chains presented below share a single source sample, sequenced in a study of CD8+ T cells in alopecia areata. Specified treatment: oral pan-JAK inhibitor, 5-10 mg twice daily. Sequencing templates came from extracted RNA that was reverse transcribed into cDNA. Using immunoSEQ multiplex PCR, the repertoire was profiled, and TCRdb retains in-frame clones only, with some absent. This table has roughly 200,000 clones, 40% to 55% appearing once. Sequencing was performed on CD4+ T cells sorted from blood, taken between weeks 36 and 40, from a patient treated with tofacitinib. These receptors all stem from a human donor with alopecia areata.

The chain couples TRBV7-9 to TRBJ2-7; D unclear. Germline CDR1 is SEHNR and CDR2 is FQNEAQ (reference sequence). This CDR3 contains 14 residues. Trimming pared 3 bases from V and 4 bases from J, leaving 13 bases between. CDR3 in DNA: TGTGCCAGCAGCTTGTTGGCTGAAGAATACGAGCAGTACTTC. It is translated as CASSLLAEEYEQYF.

This rearrangement joins TRBV4-2 to TRBJ2-3; perhaps TRBD2 as D (5 bases). This CDR3 has 19 residues. Trimming pared 2 bases from V and 2 bases from J, leaving 23 bases between. Germline CDR1 reads LGHNA; CDR2 reads YNFKEQ. CDR3 residues: CASSQTSGRDLMNTDTQYF. CDR3 DNA: TGTGCCAGCAGCCAAACCTCCGGACGGGATCTAATGAACACAGATACGCAGTATTTT.

This clone occurred a few times. The chain joins TRBV2 to TRBJ2-2; D unresolved. V gave up 3 bases and J gave up 7 bases, with 3 bases separating them. The CDR3 is made up of 11 amino acids. Germline lookup yields CDR1 SNHLY and CDR2 FYNNEI. The CDR3 loop is CASSDDGELFF. The DNA of the CDR3 is TGTGCCAGCAGTGACGACGGGGAGCTGTTTTTT. Full variable domain (remainder filled in from reference TRBV2 and TRBJ2-2): EPEVTQTPSHQVTQMGQEVILRCVPISNHLYFYWYRQILGQKVEFLVSFYNNEISEKSEIFDDQFSVERPDGSNFTLKIRSTKLEDSAMYFCASSDDGELFFGEGSRLTVL.

The genes are TRBV9 and TRBJ2-7, with D unresolved. Germline V gives CDR1 SGDLS, CDR2 YYNGEE. This CDR3 is built from 12 residues. Trimming cost V 0 bases and J 5 bases, with 6 bases left between them. The CDR3 nucleotides read TGTGCCAGCAGCGTAGCTAGGAACGAGCAGTACTTC. Amino acids: CASSVARNEQYF. The entire variable domain, with the rest obtained from reference TRBV9 and TRBJ2-7, is as follows: DSGVTQTPKHLITATGQRVTLRCSPRSGDLSVYWYQQSLDQGLQFLIQYYNGEERAKGNILERFSAQQFPDLHSELNLSSLELGDSALYFCASSVARNEQYFGPGTRLTVT.

The chain is built from TRBV28 and TRBJ2-7, with D possibly being TRBD1 (5 bases). CDR1 MDHEN and CDR2 SYDVKM come from the germline V gene. Trimming left V 5 bases short and J 5 bases short, with 13 bases between. The CDR3 totals 13 residues. CDR3 region: CASSPQGSNEQYF. The DNA of the CDR3 is TGTGCCAGCAGTCCCCAGGGAAGCAACGAGCAGTACTTC.

The V and J genes are TRBV7-2 and TRBJ2-3; 7 bases match TRBD2. From germline, CDR1 is SGHTA and CDR2 FQGNSA. CDR3 length: 16 amino acids. J gave up 1 base and V 5 bases, and 9 bases lay outside the gene matches. This chain's CDR3 is CASSHQGAGGTDTQYF. The CDR3 bases are TGTGCCAGCAGCCACCAAGGTGCGGGAGGCACAGATACGCAGTATTTT.

The rearrangement joins TRBV6-5 to TRBJ2-2; D is ambiguous. Germline loops: CDR1 MNHEY, CDR2 SVGAGI. V was cut by 0 bases and J by 7 bases, with 15 bases left in between. CDR3 length: 16 residues. The CDR3 DNA reads as TGTGCCAGCAGTTACTCGATAGCCGTATATGACGGGGAGCTGTTTTTT. Translation gives CASSYSIAVYDGELFF.

J is TRBJ2-5 and V is TRBV7-6; D uncertain. Germline assignment: CDR1 SGHVS and CDR2 FNYEAQ. The V and J ends lost 5 bases and 5 bases respectively, with 9 bases between them. The CDR3 sequence is 12 residues long. CDR3 in amino acids: CASSPDGETQYF. CDR3 bases: TGTGCCAGCAGCCCCGACGGGGAGACCCAGTACTTC. The full variable domain, completed using reference TRBV7-6 and TRBJ2-5, is GAGVSQSPRYKVTKRGQDVALRCDPISGHVSLYWYRQALGQGPEFLTYFNYEAQQDKSGLPNDRFSAERPEGSISTLTIQRTEQRDSAMYRCASSPDGETQYFGPGTRLLVL.

This chain joins TRBV2 and TRBJ2-3, with D possibly being TRBD2 (6 bases). The V gene's germline CDR1 is SNHLY and CDR2 FYNNEI. V lost 6 bases and J 2 bases, leaving 9 bases between the germline ends. The CDR3 loop spans 13 amino acids. The CDR3, as DNA: TGTGCCAGCAGGCGGGACTTCACAGATACGCAGTATTTT. It encodes CASRRDFTDTQYF.

This clone was detected only a few times. V and J are TRBV29-1 and TRBJ2-1; TRBD2 matches at 11 bases. The V and J ends lost 8 bases and 12 bases, in that order; junction bases with no gene match: 3. This CDR3 contains 10 residues. Per germline, CDR1 SQVTM and CDR2 ANQGSEA. In DNA, the CDR3 is TGCAGCACCCTAGCGGGAGGGCAGTTCTTC. Its protein is CSTLAGGQFF.

V gene TRBV30 combines with J gene TRBJ2-1, with D uncertain. Per germline, CDR1 GTSNPN and CDR2 SVGIG (reference sequence). The CDR3 runs to 13 residues. V was clipped by 1 base and J by 7 bases, with 11 bases between them. Written as DNA, the CDR3 is TGTGCCTGGAGTGGGCTTCTTAGGAATGAGCAGTTCTTC. The encoded protein is CAWSGLLRNEQFF.

At least ten counts were recorded for this clone. The J gene is TRBJ2-7, the V gene TRBV18; 7 bases map to TRBD1. Germline V lookup: CDR1 KGHSH, CDR2 LQKENI. V shed 6 bases and J 3 bases; nucleotides not matched to a gene: 5. CDR3 length: 13 residues. The CDR3, as DNA: TGTGCCAGCTCCCCCGGGACAGACTACGAGCAGTACTTC. Its protein is CASSPGTDYEQYF.

This clone was seen more than once but under ten times. V is TRBV28 and J is TRBJ1-1, with D unresolved. Germline lookup yields CDR1 MDHEN and CDR2 SYDVKM. The CDR3 has 15 amino acids. Between the trimmed V and J ends, which lost 3 bases and 3 bases, there was a span of 14 bases. In DNA, the CDR3 is TGTGCCAGCAGTTTTACGAGCAGTCCCTACACTGAAGCTTTCTTT. This translates into CASSFTSSPYTEAFF.

The chain links TRBV29-1 to TRBJ1-2; TRBD1 aligns across 8 bases. J gave up 7 bases and V 1 base, and 8 bases lay outside the gene matches. The CDR3 loop spans 14 amino acids. Germline V gene sequence: CDR1 SQVTM, CDR2 ANQGSEA. This chain's CDR3 is CSVEGGDRIAGYTF. As DNA, the CDR3 is TGCAGCGTTGAAGGGGGGGACAGGATCGCTGGCTACACCTTC.

This chain connects TRBV30 to TRBJ2-4; no definite D call. Germline CDR1 GTSNPN, CDR2 SVGIG (reference sequence). The CDR3 runs to 13 residues. V lost 5 bases, J lost 4 bases, and 12 bases lay in between. The CDR3 protein is CAWGLSAKNIQYF. DNA of the CDR3: TGTGCCTGGGGGTTGAGCGCAAAAAACATTCAGTACTTC.

This chain joins TRBV2 and TRBJ2-3; 8 bases line up with TRBD1. Germline V CDR1 and CDR2: SNHLY, FYNNEI. The V gene end was trimmed by 6 bases and the J gene end by 2 bases; junction bases not matched to a gene: 7. The CDR3 has 15 residues. This CDR3 reads CASSEGQELTDTQYF. The CDR3 DNA reads TGTGCCAGCAGCGAGGGACAGGAGCTCACAGATACGCAGTATTTT.

J is TRBJ2-1 and V is TRBV30, with TRBD2 as a possible D gene (5 bases). Trimming left V 3 bases short and J 1 base short, with 10 bases between. Germline-derived CDR1 and CDR2 are GTSNPN and SVGIG (reference sequence). The CDR3 has 14 residues. CDR3 amino acids: CAWRGSGSYNEQFF. DNA of the CDR3: TGTGCCTGGAGAGGTTCGGGGTCCTACAATGAGCAGTTCTTC.

The chain combines TRBV4-1 with TRBJ2-6; D call uncertain. V was trimmed by 4 bases and J by 2 bases, leaving 12 bases between them. Germline V gene sequence: CDR1 MGHRA, CDR2 YSYEKL. The CDR3 length is 16 residues. The CDR3 sequence is CASSLGITAGANVLTF. CDR3 in DNA: TGCGCCAGCAGCCTAGGGATCACTGCTGGGGCCAACGTCCTGACTTTC.

A few counts support this clone. The rearrangement links TRBV7-2 to TRBJ2-5; D is unclear. Trimming took off 5 bases at V and 7 bases at J, with 20 bases between the two ends. Germline values: CDR1 SGHTA, CDR2 FQGNSA. The CDR3 length is 15 residues. CDR3 amino acids: CASSTQHNPTGTQYF. The CDR3 coding sequence is TGTGCCAGCAGCACCCAACACAACCCAACGGGGACCCAGTACTTC. Supplemented by reference TRBV7-2 and TRBJ2-5, the full variable domain reads GAGVSQSPSNKVTEKGKDVELRCDPISGHTALYWYRQSLGQGLEFLIYFQGNSAPDKSGLPSDRFSAERTGGSVSTLTIQRTQQEDSAVYLCASSTQHNPTGTQYFGPGTRLLVL.

On this clone: The identical CDR3 is also encoded by other nucleotide sequences in the sample. The chain employs TRBV29-1 and TRBJ1-5, with TRBD1 matching over 9 bases. The germline gives CDR1 SQVTM, CDR2 ANQGSEA. This CDR3 is 13 amino acids long. The J segment lost 2 bases and the V segment lost 5 bases, leaving 1 base of the junction unmatched. The CDR3 DNA reads as TGCAGCGTTCGGACAGGGGGCAATCAGCCCCAGCATTTT. Translating it yields CSVRTGGNQPQHF.

There are a few counts of this clone. This chain uses TRBV14 with TRBJ2-2; D call uncertain. The CDR3 runs 13 residues. Germline loops: CDR1 SGHDN, CDR2 FVKESK. The germline V and J ends were trimmed by 1 base and 6 bases, with 6 bases remaining between them. The CDR3 loop is CASSQAGPGELFF. For the CDR3, the DNA is TGTGCCAGCAGCCAAGCCGGCCCCGGGGAGCTGTTTTTT.

This chain connects TRBV6-6 to TRBJ1-1, with 7 nucleotides matching TRBD1. The V gene's germline CDR1 is MNHNY and CDR2 SVGAGI (reference sequence). The CDR3 is 14 amino acids. V lost 5 bases to trimming and J lost 3 bases; unmatched junction nucleotides: 6. The CDR3 loop reads CASSDHRGYTEAFF. The CDR3 nucleotides read TGTGCCAGCAGTGACCACAGGGGATACACTGAAGCTTTCTTT.

V usage is TRBV5-1 and J usage is TRBJ1-1; TRBD1 agrees at 8 bases. The CDR3 loop spans 15 amino acids. V was pared by 4 bases and J by 6 bases, with 11 bases of the junction left unmatched. The germline CDR1 and CDR2 sequences are SGHRS and YFSETQ. The CDR3 reads CASSPWGQGAAEAFF. In DNA, the CDR3 is TGCGCCAGCAGCCCGTGGGGGCAGGGGGCGGCTGAAGCTTTCTTT.

This chain connects TRBV28 to TRBJ1-3; D call uncertain. The CDR3 is 15 residues long. Germline CDR1 MDHEN, CDR2 SYDVKM. V was cut by 3 bases and J by 0 bases, with 9 bases left in between. The CDR3 protein is CASSLITISGNTIYF. The CDR3 coding sequence is TGTGCCAGCAGTTTGATCACGATCTCTGGAAACACCATATATTTT.